This T cell receptor beta chain is drawn from a study of blood T cell repertoires in COVID-19. Germline V gives CDR1 MDHEN, CDR2 SYDVKM. V was trimmed by 3 bases and J by 6 bases, leaving 13 bases between them. CDR3 size: 14 residues. In its sample, this clone was seen a few times. Assay: immunoSEQ multiplex PCR; the TCRdb copy retains only in-frame clones and omits some. The table has 250,000 or so clones, around four fifths seen once. The sequence was obtained from a woman aged 55 to 70 with active or convalescent COVID-19. What was sequenced was peripheral blood. The chain is built from TRBV28 and TRBJ2-3, with D possibly matching TRBD1 (6 bases). CDR3 amino acids: CASSLGQRGDTQYF. The CDR3 DNA reads TGTGCCAGCAGTTTGGGACAAAGGGGCGATACGCAGTATTTT. The complete variable domain, with remaining parts taken from reference TRBV28 and TRBJ2-3, reads DVKVTQSSRYLVKRTGEKVFLECVQDMDHENMFWYRQDPGLGLRLIYFSYDVKMKEKGDIPEGYSVSREKKERFSLILESASTNQTSMYLCASSLGQRGDTQYFGPGTRLTVL.